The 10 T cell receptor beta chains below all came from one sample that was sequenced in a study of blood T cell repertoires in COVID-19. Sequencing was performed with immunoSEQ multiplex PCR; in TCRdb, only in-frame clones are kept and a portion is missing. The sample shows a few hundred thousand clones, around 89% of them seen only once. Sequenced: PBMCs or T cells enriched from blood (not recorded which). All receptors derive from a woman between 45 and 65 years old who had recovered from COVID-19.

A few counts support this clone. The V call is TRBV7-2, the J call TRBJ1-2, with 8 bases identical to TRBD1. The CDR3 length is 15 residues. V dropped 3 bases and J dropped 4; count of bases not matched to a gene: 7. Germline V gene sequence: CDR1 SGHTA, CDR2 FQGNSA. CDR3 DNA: TGTGCCAGCAGCTTTCCCACAGGGGGAGGCTATGGCTACACCTTC. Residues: CASSFPTGGGYGYTF.

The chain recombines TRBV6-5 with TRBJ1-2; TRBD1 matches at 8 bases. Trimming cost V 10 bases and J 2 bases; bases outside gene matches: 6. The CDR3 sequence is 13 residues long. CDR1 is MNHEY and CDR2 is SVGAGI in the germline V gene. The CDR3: CATAGQDNYGYTF. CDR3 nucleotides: TGTGCCACCGCGGGACAGGACAACTATGGCTACACCTTC.

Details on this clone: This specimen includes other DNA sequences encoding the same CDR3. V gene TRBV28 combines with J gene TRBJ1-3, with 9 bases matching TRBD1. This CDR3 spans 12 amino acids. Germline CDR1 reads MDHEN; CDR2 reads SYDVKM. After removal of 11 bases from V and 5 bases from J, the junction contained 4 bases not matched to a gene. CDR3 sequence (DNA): TGTGCCTCGGGGACAGGGAGAAACACCATATATTTT. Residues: CASGTGRNTIYF.

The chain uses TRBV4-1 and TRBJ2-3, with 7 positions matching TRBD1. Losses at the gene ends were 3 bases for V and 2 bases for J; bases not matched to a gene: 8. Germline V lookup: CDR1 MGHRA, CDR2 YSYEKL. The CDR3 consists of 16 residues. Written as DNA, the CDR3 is TGCGCCAGCAGCCAGCAGGGACAGATCCTCACAGATACGCAGTATTTT. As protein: CASSQQGQILTDTQYF.

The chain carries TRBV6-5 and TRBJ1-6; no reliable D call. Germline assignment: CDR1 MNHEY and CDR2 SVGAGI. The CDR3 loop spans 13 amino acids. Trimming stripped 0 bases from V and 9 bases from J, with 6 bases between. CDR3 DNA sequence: TGTGCCAGCAGTTACTCGGGCACTTCACCCCTCCACTTT. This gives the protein CASSYSGTSPLHF.

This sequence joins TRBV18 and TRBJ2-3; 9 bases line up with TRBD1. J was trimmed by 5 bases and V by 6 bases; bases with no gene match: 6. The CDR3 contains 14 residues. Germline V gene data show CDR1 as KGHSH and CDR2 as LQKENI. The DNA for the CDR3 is TGTGCCAGCTCCCAACAGGGGGCAAGAGATACGCAGTATTTT. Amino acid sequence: CASSQQGARDTQYF.

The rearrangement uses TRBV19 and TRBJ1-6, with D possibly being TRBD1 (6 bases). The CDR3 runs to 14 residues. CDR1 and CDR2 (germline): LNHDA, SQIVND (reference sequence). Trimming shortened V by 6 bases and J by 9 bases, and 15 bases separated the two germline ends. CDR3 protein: CASRPTGYLSPLHF. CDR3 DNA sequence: TGTGCCAGTAGACCTACAGGGTATCTTTCACCCCTCCACTTT.

CDR3 residues: CASSYSTGAGNTIYF. CDR3 bases: TGTGCCAGCAGTTACTCGACAGGGGCTGGAAACACCATATATTTT. The chain couples TRBV27 to TRBJ1-3; 8 nucleotides align to TRBD1. The germline V gene has CDR1 MNHEY and CDR2 SMNVEV (reference sequence). The CDR3 is 15 amino acids. The ends lost 4 bases at V and 2 bases at J; junction bases unmatched: 4.

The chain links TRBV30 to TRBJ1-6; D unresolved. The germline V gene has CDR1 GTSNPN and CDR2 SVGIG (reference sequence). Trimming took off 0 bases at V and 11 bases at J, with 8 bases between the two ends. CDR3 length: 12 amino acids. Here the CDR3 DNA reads TGTGCCTGGAGTGTATCTACTCCACCCCTCCACTTT. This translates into CAWSVSTPPLHF.

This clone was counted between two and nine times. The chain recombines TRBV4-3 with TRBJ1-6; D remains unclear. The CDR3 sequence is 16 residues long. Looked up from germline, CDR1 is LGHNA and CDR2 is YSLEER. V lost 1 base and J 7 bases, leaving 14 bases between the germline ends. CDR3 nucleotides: TGCGCCAGCAGCCAAGGTGTGCGAAACGTAAATTCACCCCTCCACTTT. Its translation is CASSQGVRNVNSPLHF.